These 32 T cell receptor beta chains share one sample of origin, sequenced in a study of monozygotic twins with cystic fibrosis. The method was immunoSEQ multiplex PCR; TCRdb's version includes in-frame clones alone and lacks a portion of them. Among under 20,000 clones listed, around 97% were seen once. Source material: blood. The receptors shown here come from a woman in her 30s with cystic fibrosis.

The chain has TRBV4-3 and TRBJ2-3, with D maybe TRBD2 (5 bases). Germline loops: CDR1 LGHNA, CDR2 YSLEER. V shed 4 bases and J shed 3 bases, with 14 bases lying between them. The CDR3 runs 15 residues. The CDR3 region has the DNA TGCGCCAGCAGCCCACTAGACGGTGGGACAGATACGCAGTATTTT. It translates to CASSPLDGGTDTQYF.

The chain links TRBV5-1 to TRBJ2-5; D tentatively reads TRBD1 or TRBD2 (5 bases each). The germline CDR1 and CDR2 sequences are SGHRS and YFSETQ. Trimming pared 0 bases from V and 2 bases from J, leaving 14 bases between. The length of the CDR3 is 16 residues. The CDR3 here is CASSLGGRLGQETQYF. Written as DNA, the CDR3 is TGCGCCAGCAGCTTGGGGGGACGCCTCGGACAAGAGACCCAGTACTTC.

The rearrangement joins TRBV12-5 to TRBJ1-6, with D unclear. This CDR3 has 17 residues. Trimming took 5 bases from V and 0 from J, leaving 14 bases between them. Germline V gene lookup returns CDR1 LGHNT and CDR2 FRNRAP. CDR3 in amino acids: CASGPDEYSSYNSPLHF. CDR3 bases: TGTGCTAGTGGTCCAGATGAGTATAGCTCCTATAATTCACCCCTCCACTTT.

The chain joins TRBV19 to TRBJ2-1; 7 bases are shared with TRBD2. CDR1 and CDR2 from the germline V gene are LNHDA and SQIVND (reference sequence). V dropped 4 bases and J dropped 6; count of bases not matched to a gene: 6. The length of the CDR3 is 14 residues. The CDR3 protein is CASSNVGEGNEQFF. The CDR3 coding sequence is TGTGCCAGTAGTAACGTAGGGGAGGGCAATGAGCAGTTCTTC.

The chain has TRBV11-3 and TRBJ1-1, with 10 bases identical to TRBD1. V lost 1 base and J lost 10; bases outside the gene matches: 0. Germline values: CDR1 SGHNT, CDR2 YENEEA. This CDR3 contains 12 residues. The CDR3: CASSLGTGGAFF. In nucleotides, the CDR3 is TGTGCCAGCAGCTTAGGGACAGGGGGAGCTTTCTTT.

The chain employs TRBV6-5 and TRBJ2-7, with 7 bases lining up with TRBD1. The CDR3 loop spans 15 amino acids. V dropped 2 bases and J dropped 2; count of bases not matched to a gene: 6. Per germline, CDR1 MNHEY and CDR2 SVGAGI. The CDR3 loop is CASSYEGTVPYEQYF. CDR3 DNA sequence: TGTGCCAGCAGTTACGAAGGGACAGTTCCCTACGAGCAGTACTTC.

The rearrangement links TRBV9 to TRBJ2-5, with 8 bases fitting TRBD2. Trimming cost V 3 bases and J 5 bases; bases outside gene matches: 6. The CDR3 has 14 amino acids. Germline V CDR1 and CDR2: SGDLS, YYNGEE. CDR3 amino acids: CASSGAGAGETQYF. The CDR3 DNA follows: TGTGCCAGCAGCGGAGCGGGGGCAGGGGAGACCCAGTACTTC.

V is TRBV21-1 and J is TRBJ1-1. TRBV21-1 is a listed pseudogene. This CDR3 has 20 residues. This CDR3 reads CASSNPRGGYRHPANTEAFF. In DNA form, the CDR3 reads TGTGCCAGCAGCAATCCGCGGGGGGGCTACAGGCACCCGGCGAACACTGAAGCTTTCTTT.

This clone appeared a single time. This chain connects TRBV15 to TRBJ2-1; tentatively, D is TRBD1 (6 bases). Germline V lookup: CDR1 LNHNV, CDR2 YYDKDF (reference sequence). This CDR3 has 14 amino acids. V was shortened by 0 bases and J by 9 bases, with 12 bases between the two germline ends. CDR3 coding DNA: TGTGCCACCAGCAGAGATGAGAGGGGGTGTGAGCAGTTCTTC. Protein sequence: CATSRDERGCEQFF.

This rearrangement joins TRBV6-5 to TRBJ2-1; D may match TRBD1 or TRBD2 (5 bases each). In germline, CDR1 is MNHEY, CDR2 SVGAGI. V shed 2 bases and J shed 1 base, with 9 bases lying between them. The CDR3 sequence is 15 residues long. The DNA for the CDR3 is TGTGCCAGCAGTTACGAGTGGGGGTCCTACAATGAGCAGTTCTTC. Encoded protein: CASSYEWGSYNEQFF.

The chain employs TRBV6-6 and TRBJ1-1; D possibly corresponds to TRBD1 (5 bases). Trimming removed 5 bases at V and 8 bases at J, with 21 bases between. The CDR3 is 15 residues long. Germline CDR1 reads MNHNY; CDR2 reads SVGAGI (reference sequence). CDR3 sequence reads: CASSRDDRWELEAFF. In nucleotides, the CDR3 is TGTGCCAGCAGTCGAGACGACAGATGGGAACTAGAAGCTTTCTTT.

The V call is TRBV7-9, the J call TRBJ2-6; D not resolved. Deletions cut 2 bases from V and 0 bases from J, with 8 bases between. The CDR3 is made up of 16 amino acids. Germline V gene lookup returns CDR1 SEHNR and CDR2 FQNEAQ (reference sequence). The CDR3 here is CASSLSSSSGANVLTF. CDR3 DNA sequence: TGTGCCAGCAGCTTAAGTAGCAGCTCTGGGGCCAACGTCCTGACTTTC.

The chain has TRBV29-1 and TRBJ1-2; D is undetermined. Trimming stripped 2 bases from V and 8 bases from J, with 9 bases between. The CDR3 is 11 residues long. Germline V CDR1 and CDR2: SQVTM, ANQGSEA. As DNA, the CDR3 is TGCAGCGTTGAACGGGGAGGGGGCTACACCTTC. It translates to CSVERGGGYTF.

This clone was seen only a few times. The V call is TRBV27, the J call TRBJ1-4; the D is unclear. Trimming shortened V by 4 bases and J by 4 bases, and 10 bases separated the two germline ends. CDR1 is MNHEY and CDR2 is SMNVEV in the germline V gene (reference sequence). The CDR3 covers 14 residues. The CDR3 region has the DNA TGTGCCAGCAGTTACTCGGGTGTTAATGAAAAACTGTTTTTT. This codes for CASSYSGVNEKLFF. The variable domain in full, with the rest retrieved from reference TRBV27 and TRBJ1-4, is EAQVTQNPRYLITVTGKKLTVTCSQNMNHEYMSWYRQDPGLGLRQIYYSMNVEVTDKGDVPEGYKVSRKEKRNFPLILESPSPNQTSLYFCASSYSGVNEKLFFGSGTQLSVL.

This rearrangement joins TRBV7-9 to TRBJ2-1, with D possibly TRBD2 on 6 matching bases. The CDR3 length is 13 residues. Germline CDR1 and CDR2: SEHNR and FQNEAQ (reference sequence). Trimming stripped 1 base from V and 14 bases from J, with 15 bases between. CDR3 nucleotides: TGTGCCAGCAGCTTAGACGGAGGGGAAAAGAAGTTCTTC. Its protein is CASSLDGGEKKFF.

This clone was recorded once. The CDR3 protein is CASRTVYGYTF. CDR3 DNA sequence: TGCGCCAGCAGGACAGTCTATGGCTACACCTTC. The chain carries TRBV4-1 and TRBJ1-2, with TRBD1 as a possible D gene (5 bases). The germline CDR1 and CDR2 sequences are MGHRA and YSYEKL. This CDR3 contains 11 residues. V gave up 6 bases and J gave up 4 bases, with 6 bases separating them.

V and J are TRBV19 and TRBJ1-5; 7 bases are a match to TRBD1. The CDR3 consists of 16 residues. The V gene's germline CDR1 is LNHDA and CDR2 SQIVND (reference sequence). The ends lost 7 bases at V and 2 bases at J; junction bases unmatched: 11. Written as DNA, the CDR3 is TGTGCCAGTACCGGGCAGGGGGGAAGTGGCAATCAGCCCCAGCATTTT. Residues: CASTGQGGSGNQPQHF.

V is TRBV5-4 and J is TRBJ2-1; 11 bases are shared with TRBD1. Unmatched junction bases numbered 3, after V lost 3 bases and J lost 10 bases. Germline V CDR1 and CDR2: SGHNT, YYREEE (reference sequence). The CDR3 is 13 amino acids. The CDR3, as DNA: TGTGCCAGCAGCTCGGACAGGGGGCGCGAGCAGTTCTTC. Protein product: CASSSDRGREQFF.

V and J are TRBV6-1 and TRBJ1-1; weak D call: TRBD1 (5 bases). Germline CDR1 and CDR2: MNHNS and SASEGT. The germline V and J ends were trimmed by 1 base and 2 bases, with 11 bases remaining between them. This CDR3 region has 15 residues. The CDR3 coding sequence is TGTGCCAGCAGTGAAGAGCTGGGGCCAAACACTGAAGCTTTCTTT. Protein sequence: CASSEELGPNTEAFF.

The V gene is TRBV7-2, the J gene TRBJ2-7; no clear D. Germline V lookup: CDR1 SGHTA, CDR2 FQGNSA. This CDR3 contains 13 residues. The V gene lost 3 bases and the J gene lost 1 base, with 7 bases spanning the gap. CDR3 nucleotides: TGTGCCAGCAGCTTCCCAGGATCCTACGAGCAGTACTTC. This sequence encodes CASSFPGSYEQYF.

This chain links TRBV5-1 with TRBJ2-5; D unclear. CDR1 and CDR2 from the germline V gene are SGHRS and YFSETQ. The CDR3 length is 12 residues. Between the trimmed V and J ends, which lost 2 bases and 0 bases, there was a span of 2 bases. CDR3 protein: CASSFDQETQYF. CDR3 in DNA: TGCGCCAGCAGCTTCGACCAAGAGACCCAGTACTTC.

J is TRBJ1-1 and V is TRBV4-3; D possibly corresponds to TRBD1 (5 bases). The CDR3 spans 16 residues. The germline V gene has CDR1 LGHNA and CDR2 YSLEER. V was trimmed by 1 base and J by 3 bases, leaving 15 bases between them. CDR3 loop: CASSQGLEGSDTEAFF. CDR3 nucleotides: TGCGCCAGCAGCCAAGGGCTGGAGGGGTCGGACACTGAAGCTTTCTTT.

The CDR3 loop is CASSFAGQSYEQYF. CDR3 DNA sequence: TGCGCCAGCAGCTTCGCAGGGCAGTCCTACGAGCAGTACTTC. The rearrangement joins TRBV5-1 to TRBJ2-7, with a possible D match to TRBD1 (5 bases). The CDR3 extends over 14 amino acids. V gave up 2 bases and J gave up 1 base, with 10 bases separating them. The germline V gene has CDR1 SGHRS and CDR2 YFSETQ.

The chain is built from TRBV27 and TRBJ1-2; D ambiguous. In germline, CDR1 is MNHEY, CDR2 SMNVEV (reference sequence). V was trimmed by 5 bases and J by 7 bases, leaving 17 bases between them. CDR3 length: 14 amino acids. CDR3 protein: CASSASGSYSGYTF. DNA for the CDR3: TGTGCCAGCAGTGCGAGTGGGTCGTATAGTGGCTACACCTTC.

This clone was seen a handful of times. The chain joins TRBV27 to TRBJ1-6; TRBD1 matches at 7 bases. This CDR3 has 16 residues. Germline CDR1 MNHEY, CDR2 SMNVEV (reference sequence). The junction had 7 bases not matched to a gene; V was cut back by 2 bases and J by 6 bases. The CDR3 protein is CASSLTNPGGNSPLHF. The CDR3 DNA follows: TGTGCCAGCAGTTTAACAAACCCAGGGGGTAATTCACCCCTCCACTTT.

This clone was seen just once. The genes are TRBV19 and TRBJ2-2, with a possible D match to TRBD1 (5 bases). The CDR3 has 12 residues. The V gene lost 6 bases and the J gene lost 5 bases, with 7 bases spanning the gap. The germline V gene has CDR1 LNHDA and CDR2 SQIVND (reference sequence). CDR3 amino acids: CASRAGTGELFF. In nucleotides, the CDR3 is TGTGCCAGTAGGGCAGGGACCGGGGAGCTGTTTTTT. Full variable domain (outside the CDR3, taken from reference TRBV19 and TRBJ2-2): DGGITQSPKYLFRKEGQNVTLSCEQNLNHDAMYWYRQDPGQGLRLIYYSQIVNDFQKGDIAEGYSVSREKKESFPLTVTSAQKNPTAFYLCASRAGTGELFFGEGSRLTVL.

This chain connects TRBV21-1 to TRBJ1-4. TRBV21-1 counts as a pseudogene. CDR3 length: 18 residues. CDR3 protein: CASSKGPGGAGTNEKLFF. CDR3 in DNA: TGTGCCAGCAGCAAAGGCCCGGGGGGCGCAGGGACTAATGAAAAACTGTTTTTT.

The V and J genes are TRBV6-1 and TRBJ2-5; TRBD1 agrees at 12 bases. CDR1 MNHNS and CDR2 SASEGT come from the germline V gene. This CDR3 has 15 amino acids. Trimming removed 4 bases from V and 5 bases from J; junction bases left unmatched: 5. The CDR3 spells CASSGGQGAWETQYF. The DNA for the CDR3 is TGTGCCAGCAGTGGGGGACAGGGGGCCTGGGAGACCCAGTACTTC.

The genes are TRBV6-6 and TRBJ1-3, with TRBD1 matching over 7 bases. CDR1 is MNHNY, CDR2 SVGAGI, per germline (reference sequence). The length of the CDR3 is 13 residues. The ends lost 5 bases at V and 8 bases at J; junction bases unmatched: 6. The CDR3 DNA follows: TGTGCCAGCAGTGCCCAGGGGACAGACACCATATATTTT. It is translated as CASSAQGTDTIYF.

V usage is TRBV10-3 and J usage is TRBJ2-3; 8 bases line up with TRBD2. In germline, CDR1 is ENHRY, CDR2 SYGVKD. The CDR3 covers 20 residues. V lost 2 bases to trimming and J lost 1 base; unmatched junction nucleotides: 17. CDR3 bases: TGTGCCATCAGTGAGCCTCCGGGACGGGGGGGCAGGTTGGGCACAGATACGCAGTATTTT. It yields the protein CAISEPPGRGGRLGTDTQYF.

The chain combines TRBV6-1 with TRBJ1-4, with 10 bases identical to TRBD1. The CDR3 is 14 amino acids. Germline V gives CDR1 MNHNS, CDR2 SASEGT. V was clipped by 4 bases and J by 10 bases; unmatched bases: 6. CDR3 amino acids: CASSVGTGVAKLFF. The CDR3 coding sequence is TGTGCCAGCAGTGTTGGGACAGGGGTGGCAAAACTGTTTTTT.

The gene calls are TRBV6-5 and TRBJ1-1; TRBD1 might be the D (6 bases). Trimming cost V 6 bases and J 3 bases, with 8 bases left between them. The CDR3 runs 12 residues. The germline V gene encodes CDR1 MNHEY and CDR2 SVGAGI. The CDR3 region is CASRTGYTEAFF. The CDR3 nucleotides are TGTGCCAGCAGGACAGGTTACACTGAAGCTTTCTTT.